The 9 T cell receptor beta chains reported below all come from one sample, sequenced in a study of T cell changes during pregnancy in multiple sclerosis. TCRdb's copy holds only in-frame clones and misses some; the assay was immunoSEQ multiplex PCR. The sample yields around 45,000 clones, 80% to 90% seen once. The material was CD8+ T cells from peripheral blood mononuclear cells, obtained in the second trimester of pregnancy. The receptors were sampled from a female donor with multiple sclerosis, enrolled in a pregnancy study.

The genes are TRBV29-1 and TRBJ2-1; D uncertain. This CDR3 has 10 amino acids. Germline V gene sequence: CDR1 SQVTM, CDR2 ANQGSEA. Trimming took off 3 bases at V and 9 bases at J, with 6 bases between the two ends. CDR3 sequence: CSVDSVEQFF. CDR3 in DNA: TGCAGCGTTGATAGTGTTGAGCAGTTCTTC.

The V and J genes are TRBV19 and TRBJ2-3, with 7 bases identical to TRBD2. Germline V gene lookup returns CDR1 LNHDA and CDR2 SQIVND (reference sequence). Germline trimming cut 4 bases from V and 2 bases from J; bases unmatched to any gene: 9. The CDR3 runs to 16 residues. The CDR3 DNA reads TGTGCCAGTAGTAAATGGAACGGGGGGTCCACAGATACGCAGTATTTT. This translates into CASSKWNGGSTDTQYF.

J is TRBJ2-2 and V is TRBV7-6, with TRBD1 matching 7 bases. Looked up from germline, CDR1 is SGHVS and CDR2 is FNYEAQ. This CDR3 is 13 amino acids long. The V segment lost 4 bases and the J segment 7 bases; nucleotides outside the gene matches: 3. This CDR3 reads CASSSRTGGELFF. The CDR3, as DNA: TGTGCCAGCAGCTCCCGGACAGGCGGGGAGCTGTTTTTT.

The J gene is TRBJ1-1, the V gene TRBV30, with 8 bases fitting TRBD1. The V segment lost 1 base and the J segment 3 bases; nucleotides outside the gene matches: 4. The CDR3 length is 14 residues. Germline CDR1 reads GTSNPN; CDR2 reads SVGIG (reference sequence). The CDR3 DNA reads TGTGCCTGGAGTGCAGCAGGGGGCGACACTGAAGCTTTCTTT. Translating it yields CAWSAAGGDTEAFF.

This rearrangement joins TRBV5-1 to TRBJ2-1; D might be TRBD2 (6 bases). Germline CDR1 is SGHRS and CDR2 is YFSETQ. CDR3 length: 15 residues. Trimming pared 0 bases from V and 7 bases from J, leaving 14 bases between. The CDR3 DNA follows: TGCGCCAGCAGCTTGGGATCGGGAGAGCATAATGAGCAGTTCTTC. Protein: CASSLGSGEHNEQFF. The whole variable domain, filled in from reference TRBV5-1 and TRBJ2-1, reads KAGVTQTPRYLIKTRGQQVTLSCSPISGHRSVSWYQQTPGQGLQFLFEYFSETQRNKGNFPGRFSGRQFSNSRSEMNVSTLELGDSALYLCASSLGSGEHNEQFFGPGTRLTVL.

This clone was found once. V usage is TRBV19 and J usage is TRBJ2-1, with a tentative D call TRBD2 (6 bases). Germline V CDR1 and CDR2: LNHDA, SQIVND (reference sequence). Trimming stripped 7 bases from V and 0 bases from J, with 13 bases between. The CDR3 is made up of 15 amino acids. The DNA of the CDR3 is TGTGCCAGTAATGAGGCTAGCGCCTCCTACAATGAGCAGTTCTTC. Protein: CASNEASASYNEQFF.

The V gene is TRBV6-5, the J gene TRBJ1-2; TRBD1 is a possible D gene (5 bases). This CDR3 has 14 amino acids. CDR1 MNHEY and CDR2 SVGAGI come from the germline V gene. Trimming stripped 2 bases from V and 6 bases from J, with 13 bases between. The CDR3 sequence is CASSYDRPGNGYTF. DNA for the CDR3: TGTGCCAGCAGTTACGATAGACCAGGGAATGGCTACACCTTC.

The chain uses TRBV5-6 and TRBJ1-1; no clear D. With 4 bases removed from V and 5 bases from J, the gap between germline ends came to 18 bases. Germline CDR1 and CDR2: SGHDT and YYEEEE. The CDR3 has 15 amino acids. The CDR3 reads CASSPLNWRETEAFF. CDR3 nucleotide sequence: TGTGCCAGCAGCCCACTTAATTGGCGGGAAACTGAAGCTTTCTTT.

This clone appeared once. The chain links TRBV29-1 to TRBJ2-1; D is possibly TRBD2 (5 bases). This CDR3 spans 13 amino acids. Germline V gene lookup returns CDR1 SQVTM and CDR2 ANQGSEA. V was pared by 3 bases and J by 7 bases, with 13 bases between. CDR3 coding DNA: TGCAGCGTTGACGGACTCCTTGGGAATGAGCAGTTCTTC. As protein: CSVDGLLGNEQFF.